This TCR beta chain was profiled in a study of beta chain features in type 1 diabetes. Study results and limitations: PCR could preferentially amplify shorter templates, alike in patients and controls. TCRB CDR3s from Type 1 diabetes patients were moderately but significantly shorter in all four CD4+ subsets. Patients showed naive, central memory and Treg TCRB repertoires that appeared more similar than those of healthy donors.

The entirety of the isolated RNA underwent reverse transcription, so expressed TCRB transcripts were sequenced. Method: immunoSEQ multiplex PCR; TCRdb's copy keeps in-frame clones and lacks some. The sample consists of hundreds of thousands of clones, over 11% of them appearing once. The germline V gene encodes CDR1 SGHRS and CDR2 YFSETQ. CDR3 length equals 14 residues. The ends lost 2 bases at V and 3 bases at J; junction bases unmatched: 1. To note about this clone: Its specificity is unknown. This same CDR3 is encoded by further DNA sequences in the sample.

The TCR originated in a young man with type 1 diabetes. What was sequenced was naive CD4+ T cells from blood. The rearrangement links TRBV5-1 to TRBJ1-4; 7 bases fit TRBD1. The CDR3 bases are TGCGCCAGCAGCTTAGGGACAGCTAATGAAAAACTGTTTTTT. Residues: CASSLGTANEKLFF.